This T cell receptor (beta chain) was obtained from a study of blood T cell repertoires in COVID-19. About the research overall: Acute-phase and convalescent COVID-19 samples originated in the United States, Italy and Spain. In each case, the material was cDNA or gDNA derived from T cells, B-cell-depleted T cells, or PBMCs.

The CDR3 spans 16 residues. V lost 3 bases and J 6 bases, leaving 23 bases between the germline ends. The V gene's germline CDR1 is DFQATT and CDR2 SNEGSKA (reference sequence). Method: immunoSEQ multiplex PCR; TCRdb's copy keeps in-frame clones and lacks some. The sample lists more than 20,000 clones; roughly 82% were seen once. This clone turned up a few times. The sequence came from a human donor with active COVID-19. The donor label of this sample is uncertain. The chain links TRBV20-1 to TRBJ1-2, with TRBD1 as a possible D gene (5 bases). Sequenced material: peripheral blood. CDR3: CSASGGTPSSGDGYTF. The CDR3 nucleotides are TGCAGTGCTAGTGGAGGGACTCCTTCATCTGGCGATGGCTACACCTTC.